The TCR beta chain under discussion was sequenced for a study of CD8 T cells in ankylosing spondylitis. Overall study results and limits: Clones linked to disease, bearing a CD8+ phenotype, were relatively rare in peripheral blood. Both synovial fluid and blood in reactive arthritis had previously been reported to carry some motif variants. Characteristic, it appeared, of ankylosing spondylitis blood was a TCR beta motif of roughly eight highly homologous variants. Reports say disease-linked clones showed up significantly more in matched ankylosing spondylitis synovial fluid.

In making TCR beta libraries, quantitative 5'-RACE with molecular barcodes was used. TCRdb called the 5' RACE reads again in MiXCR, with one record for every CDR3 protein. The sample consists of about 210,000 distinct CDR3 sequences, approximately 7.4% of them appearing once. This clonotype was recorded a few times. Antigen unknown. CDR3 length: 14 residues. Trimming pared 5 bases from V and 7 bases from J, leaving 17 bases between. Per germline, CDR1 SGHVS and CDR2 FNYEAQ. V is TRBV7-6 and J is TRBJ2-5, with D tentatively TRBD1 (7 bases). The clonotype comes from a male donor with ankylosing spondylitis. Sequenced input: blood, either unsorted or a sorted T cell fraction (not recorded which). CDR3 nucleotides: TGTGCCAGCAGCGACCGACAGGGACTTGGGACCCAGTACTTC. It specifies CASSDRQGLGTQYF. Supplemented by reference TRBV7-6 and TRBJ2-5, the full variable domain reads GAGVSQSPRYKVTKRGQDVALRCDPISGHVSLYWYRQALGQGPEFLTYFNYEAQQDKSGLPNDRFSAERPEGSISTLTIQRTEQRDSAMYRCASSDRQGLGTQYFGPGTRLLVL.